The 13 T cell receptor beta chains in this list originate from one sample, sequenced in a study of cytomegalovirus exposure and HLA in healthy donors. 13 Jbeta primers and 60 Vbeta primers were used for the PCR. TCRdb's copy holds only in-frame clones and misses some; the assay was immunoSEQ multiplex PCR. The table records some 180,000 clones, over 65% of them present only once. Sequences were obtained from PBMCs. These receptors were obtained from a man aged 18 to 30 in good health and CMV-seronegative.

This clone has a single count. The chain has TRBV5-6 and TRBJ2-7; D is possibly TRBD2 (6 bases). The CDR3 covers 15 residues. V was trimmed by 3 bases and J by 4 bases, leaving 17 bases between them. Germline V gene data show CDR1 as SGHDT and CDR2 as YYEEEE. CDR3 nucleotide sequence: TGTGCCAGCAGCTCTTCCGGGACTTGGGTTTACGAGCAGTACTTC. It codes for CASSSSGTWVYEQYF.

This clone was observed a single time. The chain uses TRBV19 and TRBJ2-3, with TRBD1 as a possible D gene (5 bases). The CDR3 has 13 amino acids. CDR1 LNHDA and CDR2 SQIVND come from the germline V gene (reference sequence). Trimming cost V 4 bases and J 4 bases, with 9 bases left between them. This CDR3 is CASSTRRADTQYF. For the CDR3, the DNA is TGTGCCAGTAGTACCCGCAGGGCAGATACGCAGTATTTT.

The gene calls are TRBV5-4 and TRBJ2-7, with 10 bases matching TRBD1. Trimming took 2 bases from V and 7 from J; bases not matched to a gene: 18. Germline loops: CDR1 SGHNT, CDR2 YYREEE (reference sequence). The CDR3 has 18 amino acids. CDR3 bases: TGTGCCAGCAGCTTAGGGACAGGGGCGTCCCCACCGATTATAGAGCAGTACTTC. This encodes CASSLGTGASPPIIEQYF.

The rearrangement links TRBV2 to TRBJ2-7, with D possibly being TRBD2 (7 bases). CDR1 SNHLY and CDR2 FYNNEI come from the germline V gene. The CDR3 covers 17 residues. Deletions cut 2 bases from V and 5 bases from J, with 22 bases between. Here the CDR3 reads CASSELGGRRGSNEQYF. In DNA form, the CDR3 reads TGTGCCAGCAGTGAACTGGGGGGCAGGCGGGGGTCCAACGAGCAGTACTTC.

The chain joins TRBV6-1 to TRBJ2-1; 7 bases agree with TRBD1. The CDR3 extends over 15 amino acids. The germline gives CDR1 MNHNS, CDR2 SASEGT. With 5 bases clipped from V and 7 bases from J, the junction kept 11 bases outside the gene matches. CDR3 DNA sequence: TGTGCCAGCAGTACCACCAGGGGGTTCGCAAATGAGCAGTTCTTC. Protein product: CASSTTRGFANEQFF.

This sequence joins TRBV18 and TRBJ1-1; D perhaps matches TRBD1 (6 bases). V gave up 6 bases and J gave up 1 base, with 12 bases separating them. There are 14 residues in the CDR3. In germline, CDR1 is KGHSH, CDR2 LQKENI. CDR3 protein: CASSPRTANTEAFF. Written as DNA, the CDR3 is TGTGCCAGCTCTCCAAGGACAGCGAACACTGAAGCTTTCTTT.

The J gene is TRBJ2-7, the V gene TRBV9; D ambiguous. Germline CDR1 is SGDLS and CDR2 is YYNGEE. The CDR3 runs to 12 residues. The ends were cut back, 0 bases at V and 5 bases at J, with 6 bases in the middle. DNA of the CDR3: TGTGCCAGCAGCGTAGATCAGGACGAGCAGTACTTC. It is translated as CASSVDQDEQYF.

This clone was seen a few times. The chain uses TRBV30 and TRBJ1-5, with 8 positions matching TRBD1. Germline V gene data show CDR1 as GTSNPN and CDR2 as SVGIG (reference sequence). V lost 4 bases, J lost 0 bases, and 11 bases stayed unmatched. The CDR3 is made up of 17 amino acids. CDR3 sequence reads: CAWNPGQVVNSNQPQHF. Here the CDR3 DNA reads TGTGCCTGGAATCCGGGACAGGTAGTTAATAGCAATCAGCCCCAGCATTTT.

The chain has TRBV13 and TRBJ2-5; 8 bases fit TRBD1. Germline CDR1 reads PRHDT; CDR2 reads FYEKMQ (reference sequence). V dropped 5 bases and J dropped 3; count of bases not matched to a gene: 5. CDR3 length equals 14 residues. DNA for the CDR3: TGTGCCAGCAGCCCACGACAGGGGAAAGAGACCCAGTACTTC. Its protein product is CASSPRQGKETQYF.

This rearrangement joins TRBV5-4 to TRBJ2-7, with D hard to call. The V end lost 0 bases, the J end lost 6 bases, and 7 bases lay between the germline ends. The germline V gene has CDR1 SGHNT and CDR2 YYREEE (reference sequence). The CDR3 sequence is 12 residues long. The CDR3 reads CASSLDVAEQYF. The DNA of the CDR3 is TGTGCCAGCAGCTTGGACGTGGCCGAGCAGTACTTC.

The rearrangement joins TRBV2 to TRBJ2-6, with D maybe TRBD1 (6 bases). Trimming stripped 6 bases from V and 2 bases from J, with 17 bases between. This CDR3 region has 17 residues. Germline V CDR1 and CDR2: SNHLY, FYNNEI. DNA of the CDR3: TGTGCCAGCAGAGAGACAGGTCGACTCCCTGGGGCCAACGTCCTGACTTTC. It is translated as CASRETGRLPGANVLTF.

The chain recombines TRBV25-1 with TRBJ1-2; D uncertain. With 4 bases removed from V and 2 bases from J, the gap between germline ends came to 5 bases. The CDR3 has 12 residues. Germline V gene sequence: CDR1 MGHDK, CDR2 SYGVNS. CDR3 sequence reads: CASSAVNYGYTF. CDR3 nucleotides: TGTGCCAGCAGTGCCGTGAACTATGGCTACACCTTC.

The CDR3: CAIQGQQYNEQFF. CDR3 in DNA: TGTGCCATCCAAGGACAGCAGTACAATGAGCAGTTCTTC. The rearrangement links TRBV10-3 to TRBJ2-1; D might be TRBD1 (6 bases). Trimming took off 8 bases at V and 4 bases at J, with 12 bases between the two ends. Germline loops: CDR1 ENHRY, CDR2 SYGVKD. The CDR3 totals 13 residues.